This T cell receptor (beta chain) was found in a study of blood T cell repertoires in COVID-19. Study as a whole: Both acute and convalescent COVID-19 samples were obtained from the United States, Italy and Spain. PBMCs, B-cell-depleted T cells, or T cells provided the cDNA or gDNA that made up the material.

This clone has only a few counts. Original processing notes: Amplification from reference gene primers served as the basis for estimated nucleated cell counts. Using immunoSEQ multiplex PCR, the repertoire was profiled, and TCRdb retains in-frame clones only, with some absent. V and J calls plus clone size are reproduced from that table; the DNA served to infer D and trimming. The sample lists hundreds of thousands of clones, 70% to 90% occurring once. The CDR3 consists of 16 residues. J gave up 4 bases and V 7 bases, and 8 bases lay outside the gene matches. Germline-derived CDR1 and CDR2 are SEHNR and FQNEAQ (reference sequence).

This TCR was recovered from a man aged 18 to 29 with active or convalescent COVID-19. The sample taken for sequencing was peripheral blood. The rearrangement links TRBV7-9 to TRBJ2-5; the match to TRBD2 covers 14 bases. The CDR3 DNA is TGTGCCAGCACCACTAGGACTAGCGGGAGGAGAGAGACCCAGTACTTC. This gives the protein CASTTRTSGRRETQYF.